The rows below give T cell receptor beta chains drawn from one sample of a study of tumor-infiltrating lymphocytes in localized non-small cell lung cancer. TCRdb's copy holds only in-frame clones and misses some; the assay was immunoSEQ multiplex PCR. This sample has under 8,500 clones, with about 79% found just once. The sample taken for sequencing was uninvolved lung tissue not adjacent to the tumor. These receptors originate from a human donor with non-small cell lung cancer. The CDR3 runs from the conserved cysteine through the conserved F or W. A D gene is named only where the DNA matches it firmly. The size of a clone is reported for some rows only, either as once, few or many, or as a class for expanded clones.

V: TRBV4-3
D: TRBD2
J: TRBJ2-1
size: -
CDR3: CASSQDQSGRARNEQFF
DNA: TGCGCCAGCAGCCAAGATCAGAGCGGGAGGGCCAGGAATGAGCAGTTCTTC

V: TRBV4-1
D: TRBD2
J: TRBJ2-1
size: -
CDR3: CASSQDAGGISYNEQFF
DNA: TGCGCCAGCAGCCAAGATGCGGGAGGGATCTCCTACAATGAGCAGTTCTTC

V: TRBV7-2
D: -
J: TRBJ1-2
size: few
CDR3: CASSLRDGYTF
DNA: TGTGCCAGCAGCCTCCGGGATGGCTACACCTTC

V: TRBV29-1
D: TRBD1
J: TRBJ2-3
size: -
CDR3: CSVPGQGTDTQYF
DNA: TGCAGCGTTCCGGGACAGGGAACAGATACGCAGTATTTT

V: TRBV4-3
D: TRBD1
J: TRBJ2-7
size: -
CDR3: CASSQGRTGRGYEQYF
DNA: TGCGCCAGCAGCCAAGGGAGGACAGGGCGAGGCTACGAGCAGTACTTC

V: TRBV10-3
D: -
J: TRBJ2-3
size: -
CDR3: CAISPLGITDTQYF
DNA: TGTGCCATCTCCCCGCTGGGGATTACAGATACGCAGTATTTT

V: TRBV4-3
D: -
J: TRBJ1-1
size: -
CDR3: CASSQDFNRNTEAFF
DNA: TGCGCCAGCAGCCAAGATTTCAACAGGAACACTGAAGCTTTCTTT

V: TRBV2
D: -
J: TRBJ1-2
size: few
CDR3: CASSGHGNYGYTF
DNA: TGTGCCAGCAGTGGGCACGGCAACTATGGCTACACCTTC

V: TRBV6-1
D: TRBD1
J: TRBJ2-7
size: medium-sized
CDR3: CASSENWGQGAPYEQYF
DNA: TGTGCCAGCAGTGAGAATTGGGGACAGGGGGCGCCCTACGAGCAGTACTTC

V: TRBV5-1
D: -
J: TRBJ1-1
size: medium-sized
CDR3: CASMGNTEAFF
DNA: TGCGCCAGCATGGGGAACACTGAAGCTTTCTTT

V: TRBV20-1
D: -
J: TRBJ2-1
size: -
CDR3: CSLLGHEQFF
DNA: TGCAGCCTTTTGGGTCATGAGCAGTTCTTC

V: TRBV9
D: TRBD1
J: TRBJ1-2
size: few
CDR3: CASSVDRGGYGYTF
DNA: TGTGCCAGCAGCGTCGACAGGGGCGGCTATGGCTACACCTTC

V: TRBV27
D: TRBD1
J: TRBJ2-7
size: -
CDR3: CASSIRQGALYEQYF
DNA: TGTGCCAGCAGTATAAGACAGGGGGCGCTTTACGAGCAGTACTTC

V: TRBV19
D: TRBD1
J: TRBJ1-5
size: -
CDR3: CASRRTGSNQPQHF
DNA: TGTGCCAGTAGGAGGACAGGGAGCAATCAGCCCCAGCATTTT

V: TRBV5-1
D: -
J: TRBJ1-1
size: few
CDR3: CASSFQQGSAFF
DNA: TGCGCCAGCAGCTTCCAACAGGGCTCGGCTTTCTTT

V: TRBV7-9
D: TRBD2
J: TRBJ2-7
size: once
CDR3: CASSLDREASGGYEQYF
DNA: TGTGCCAGCAGCTTAGATCGGGAGGCTAGCGGGGGCTACGAGCAGTACTTC

V: TRBV7-2
D: -
J: TRBJ1-1
size: -
CDR3: CASSSRGEGTEAFF
DNA: TGTGCCAGCAGTTCCAGGGGCGAGGGCACTGAAGCTTTCTTT

V: TRBV5-5
D: -
J: TRBJ1-1
size: -
CDR3: CASSFSQENTEAFF
DNA: TGTGCCAGCAGCTTTTCACAGGAGAACACTGAAGCTTTCTTT

V: TRBV6-4
D: TRBD2
J: TRBJ2-3
size: -
CDR3: CATSDGTSGDTDTQYF
DNA: TGTGCCACCTCAGATGGGACTAGCGGAGACACAGATACGCAGTATTTT

V: TRBV25-1
D: TRBD2
J: TRBJ2-5
size: -
CDR3: CASRKGGLAGVETQYF
DNA: TGTGCCAGCAGGAAGGGCGGACTAGCGGGAGTAGAGACCCAGTACTTC

V: TRBV2
D: -
J: TRBJ2-7
size: -
CDR3: CASSEDYEQYF
DNA: TGTGCCAGCAGTGAAGATTACGAGCAGTACTTC

V: TRBV7-3
D: -
J: TRBJ1-3
size: few
CDR3: CASSENSHTIYF
DNA: TGTGCCAGCAGCGAGAACAGCCACACCATATATTTT

V: TRBV7-2
D: TRBD2
J: TRBJ2-3
size: -
CDR3: CASSMPGLARTDTQYF
DNA: TGTGCCAGCAGTATGCCGGGACTAGCCCGCACAGATACGCAGTATTTT

V: TRBV19
D: -
J: TRBJ1-1
size: -
CDR3: CASSIAGTRALQGAFF
DNA: TGTGCCAGTAGTATAGCCGGGACAAGGGCCCTTCAGGGAGCTTTCTTT

V: TRBV4-3
D: TRBD2
J: TRBJ2-3
size: few
CDR3: CASSQASSGRDTQYF
DNA: TGCGCCAGCAGCCAAGCCTCTAGCGGGAGGGATACGCAGTATTTT

V: TRBV5-1
D: TRBD2
J: TRBJ2-1
size: -
CDR3: CASSLALTSGGKNEQFF
DNA: TGCGCCAGCAGCTTGGCCCTTACTAGCGGAGGGAAGAATGAGCAGTTCTTC

V: TRBV5-1
D: TRBD2
J: TRBJ2-7
size: -
CDR3: CASSLEASGRYEQYF
DNA: TGCGCCAGCAGCTTGGAGGCTAGCGGTAGGTACGAGCAGTACTTC

V: TRBV7-7
D: -
J: TRBJ2-2
size: -
CDR3: CASSVETDTGELFF
DNA: TGTGCTAGCAGCGTGGAGACGGACACCGGGGAGCTGTTTTTT

V: TRBV6-8
D: -
J: TRBJ1-5
size: -
CDR3: CASRNYRASQPQHF
DNA: TGTGCCAGCAGGAATTACAGGGCGAGTCAGCCCCAGCATTTT

V: TRBV4-3
D: TRBD2
J: TRBJ2-3
size: -
CDR3: CASSQGGLGGDTQYF
DNA: TGCGCCAGCAGCCAGGGCGGACTAGGCGGAGATACGCAGTATTTT

V: TRBV30
D: -
J: TRBJ1-2
size: -
CDR3: CAWSVLTASGF
DNA: TGTGCCTGGAGTGTCCTTACAGCGTCGGGATTC

V: TRBV7-2
D: -
J: TRBJ2-5
size: once
CDR3: CASSSKGTQYF
DNA: TGTGCCAGCAGCTCGAAGGGGACCCAGTACTTC

V: TRBV11-3
D: TRBD1
J: TRBJ2-7
size: -
CDR3: CASSYRQGITYEQYF
DNA: TGTGCCAGCAGCTATAGACAGGGGATCACCTACGAGCAGTACTTC

V: TRBV5-1
D: -
J: TRBJ2-7
size: -
CDR3: CASKQQSSYEQYF
DNA: TGCGCCAGCAAGCAACAGTCCTCCTACGAGCAGTACTTC